This TCR beta chain was sequenced in a study of T cells in Graves' hyperthyroidism and ophthalmopathy. The wider study: The authors collected peripheral blood at initial diagnosis, before any treatment.

Exclusion followed for patients with uncontrolled infection, other autoimmune disease, pregnancy or lactation. Fresh peripheral blood, approximately 10 ml, yielded the PBMCs. In its sample, this clonotype was seen once. Its specificity is not known. Study-level results: From stable hyperthyroidism, ophthalmopathy was separated by a 13 V-J model.

Amplified TCR beta CDR3 regions came from RNA transcripts. First-round RT-PCR targeting the TCR CDR3 was performed with the HTBI primer set. In TCRdb, the multiplex PCR reads were re-called with MiXCR into one record per CDR3 protein. The top ten hold roughly 31% of the sample, which has around 720,000 distinct CDR3 sequences, 35% seen once. This CDR3 has 16 amino acids. V was cut by 1 base and J by 5 bases, with 12 bases left in between. In germline, CDR1 is ENHRY, CDR2 SYGVKD. The TCR comes from a woman in her 40s with Graves' hyperthyroidism. V is TRBV10-3 and J is TRBJ2-6, with D tentatively TRBD1 or TRBD2 (6 bases each). The sequenced material came from blood. CDR3 sequence reads: CAISELGGLWANVLTF. CDR3 nucleotides: TGTGCCATCAGTGAGTTAGGGGGGCTCTGGGCCAACGTCCTGACTTTC.